The entry that follows covers one TCR beta chain sequence. Every patient had relapsed following autologous stem cell transplantation, and cohorts differed in brentuximab vedotin exposure. Magnetic negative selection purified CD4+ T cells from thawed PBMCs. The sample is drawn from a study of PD-1 blockade in classical Hodgkin lymphoma. Sequenced by immunoSEQ multiplex PCR; TCRdb stores in-frame clones only, minus some. The table lists about 35,000 clones, approximately 90% of them singletons. J lost 7 bases, V lost 4 bases, and 7 bases had no gene match. Germline CDR1 reads SNHLY; CDR2 reads FYNNEI. This CDR3 comprises 15 residues.

V is TRBV2 and J is TRBJ1-4; 9 bases are shared with TRBD1. This sequence originates from a human donor with classical Hodgkin lymphoma. The source material was CD4+ T cells from blood, sampled at baseline. The CDR3 here is CASSGKQGAVEKLFF. CDR3 sequence (DNA): TGTGCCAGCAGTGGCAAACAGGGGGCGGTTGAAAAACTGTTTTTT. The full variable domain, in which reference TRBV2 and TRBJ1-4 provide the parts outside the CDR3, is EPEVTQTPSHQVTQMGQEVILRCVPISNHLYFYWYRQILGQKVEFLVSFYNNEISEKSEIFDDQFSVERPDGSNFTLKIRSTKLEDSAMYFCASSGKQGAVEKLFFGSGTQLSVL.